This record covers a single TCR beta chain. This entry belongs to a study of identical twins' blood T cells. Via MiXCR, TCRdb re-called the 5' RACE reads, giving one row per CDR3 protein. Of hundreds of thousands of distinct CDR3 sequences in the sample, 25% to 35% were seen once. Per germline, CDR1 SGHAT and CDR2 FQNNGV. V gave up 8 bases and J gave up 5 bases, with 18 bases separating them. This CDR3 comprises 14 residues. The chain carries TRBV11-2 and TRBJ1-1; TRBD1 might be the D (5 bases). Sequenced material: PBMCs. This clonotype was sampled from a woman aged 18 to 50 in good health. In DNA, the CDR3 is TGTGCCAGCGCCGTACGGGACGGGGGTACTGAAGCTTTCTTT. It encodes CASAVRDGGTEAFF. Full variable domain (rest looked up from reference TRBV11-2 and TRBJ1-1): EAGVAQSPRYKIIEKRQSVAFWCNPISGHATLYWYQQILGQGPKLLIQFQNNGVVDDSQLPKDRFSAERLKGVDSTLKIQPAKLEDSAVYLCASAVRDGGTEAFFGQGTRLTVV.